These 22 T cell receptor beta chains were sequenced from one sample in a study of control samples from healthy donors and cancer patients. Assay used: immunoSEQ multiplex PCR; TCRdb lists only in-frame clones, some missing. Of about 70,000 clones in the sample, around 93% were seen once. Material: blood. Every receptor here comes from a woman younger than 45 in good health.

A remark on this clone: In the same sample, other DNA sequences code for this CDR3. The rearrangement joins TRBV28 to TRBJ2-2; no definite D call. The CDR3 length is 12 residues. Per the germline V gene, CDR1 is MDHEN and CDR2 is SYDVKM. Trimming removed 2 bases at V and 4 bases at J, with 2 bases between. The CDR3 protein is CASSLGTGELFF. The CDR3 bases are TGTGCCAGCAGTTTAGGCACCGGGGAGCTGTTTTTT.

This sequence joins TRBV25-1 and TRBJ1-1; D is ambiguous. CDR3 length: 13 amino acids. The germline V and J ends were trimmed by 5 bases and 6 bases, with 13 bases remaining between them. Per germline, CDR1 MGHDK and CDR2 SYGVNS. As DNA, the CDR3 is TGTGCCAGCAGTTTGGGAGGGATCCCTGAAGCTTTCTTT. Translated: CASSLGGIPEAFF.

The V and J genes are TRBV15 and TRBJ2-7; the D call may be TRBD1 or TRBD2 (5 bases each). Trimming removed 4 bases from V and 0 bases from J, with 13 bases in between. The germline gives CDR1 LNHNV, CDR2 YYDKDF (reference sequence). The CDR3 totals 15 residues. CDR3 in DNA: TGTGCCACCAGCATGGGGACGCGAAGCTCCTACGAGCAGTACGTC. Protein product: CATSMGTRSSYEQYV.

The chain recombines TRBV5-5 with TRBJ1-3; D is perhaps TRBD1 (6 bases). The CDR3 has 18 amino acids. V was pared by 2 bases and J by 0 bases, with 18 bases between. CDR1 is SGHKS and CDR2 is YYEKEE in the germline V gene (reference sequence). The CDR3 DNA follows: TGTGCCAGCAGCTTTACGGGTGGGGGCCTGGACTCTGGAAACACCATATATTTT. Protein product: CASSFTGGGLDSGNTIYF.

This chain links TRBV10-1 with TRBJ1-1; 9 positions match TRBD1. CDR3 length equals 13 residues. Germline V gene lookup returns CDR1 WNHNN and CDR2 SYGVQD (reference sequence). V lost 6 bases and J lost 1; bases outside the gene matches: 0. CDR3 coding DNA: TGCGCCAGCAGGGGACAGGGGAACACTGAAGCTTTCTTT. Translated: CASRGQGNTEAFF.

This clone has only one observation. The genes are TRBV9 and TRBJ2-3; D ambiguous. Germline V CDR1 and CDR2: SGDLS, YYNGEE. V was cut by 3 bases and J by 0 bases, with 8 bases left in between. The CDR3 has 14 amino acids. CDR3 protein: CASSALTSTDTQYF. DNA for the CDR3: TGTGCCAGCAGCGCCCTCACTAGCACAGATACGCAGTATTTT.

V gene TRBV5-5 combines with J gene TRBJ1-2; D gene uncertain. Germline values: CDR1 SGHKS, CDR2 YYEKEE (reference sequence). V lost 4 bases and J lost 1, with 11 bases in between. This CDR3 contains 14 residues. The CDR3 DNA reads as TGTGCCAGCAGCGCCGGATGGATTAACTATGGCTACACCTTC. Translated: CASSAGWINYGYTF.

The chain has TRBV11-1 and TRBJ1-1; 10 bases align to TRBD1. This CDR3 is built from 15 residues. J lost 3 bases, V lost 4 bases, and 5 bases had no gene match. CDR1 SGHAT and CDR2 FQDESV come from the germline V gene (reference sequence). This CDR3 is CASSSVGQGDTEAFF. The DNA of the CDR3 is TGTGCCAGCAGCTCAGTAGGACAGGGGGACACTGAAGCTTTCTTT.

The chain links TRBV5-4 to TRBJ1-2; D remains unclear. V was trimmed by 0 bases and J by 5 bases, leaving 5 bases between them. There are 12 residues in the CDR3. The germline V gene has CDR1 SGHNT and CDR2 YYREEE (reference sequence). CDR3: CASSLEVYGYTF. CDR3 nucleotide sequence: TGTGCCAGCAGCTTGGAGGTGTATGGCTACACCTTC. The full variable domain, in which reference TRBV5-4 and TRBJ1-2 provide the parts outside the CDR3, is ETGVTQSPTHLIKTRGQQVTLRCSSQSGHNTVSWYQQALGQGPQFIFQYYREEENGRGNFPPRFSGLQFPNYSSELNVNALELDDSALYLCASSLEVYGYTFGSGTRLTVV.

V is TRBV30 and J is TRBJ1-2; 7 bases agree with TRBD1. Germline V lookup: CDR1 GTSNPN, CDR2 SVGIG (reference sequence). V shed 1 base, J shed 6 bases, and the junction held 5 bases outside the gene matches. There are 13 residues in the CDR3. The CDR3 DNA sequence: TGTGCCTGGAGTGACAGGGGTTTCGATGGCTACACCTTC. Translation gives CAWSDRGFDGYTF.

V gene TRBV4-1 combines with J gene TRBJ1-2; D uncertain. Germline V lookup: CDR1 MGHRA, CDR2 YSYEKL. Trimming took 2 bases from V and 1 from J, leaving 11 bases between them. This CDR3 is 15 amino acids long. The CDR3 coding sequence is TGCGCCAGCAGCCAACCGGAGGGCTATAACTATGGCTACACCTTC. It specifies CASSQPEGYNYGYTF.

The CDR3 is CASSLRDPVTEKLFF. The CDR3 coding sequence is TGCGCCAGCAGCCTAAGGGACCCGGTGACCGAAAAACTGTTTTTT. This chain links TRBV4-1 with TRBJ1-4; tentatively, D is TRBD1 (5 bases). Germline-derived CDR1 and CDR2 are MGHRA and YSYEKL. Trimming stripped 4 bases from V and 8 bases from J, with 17 bases between. The CDR3 consists of 15 residues.

V usage is TRBV6-5 and J usage is TRBJ1-5, with 7 bases identical to TRBD1. V shed 7 bases, J shed 5 bases, and the junction held 8 bases outside the gene matches. The germline gives CDR1 MNHEY, CDR2 SVGAGI. CDR3 size: 14 residues. The CDR3 coding sequence is TGTGCCAGCAAAATCGGACAGGAGCATCAGCCCCAGCATTTT. It encodes CASKIGQEHQPQHF.

The chain recombines TRBV11-2 with TRBJ1-1; unclear D gene. Germline V lookup: CDR1 SGHAT, CDR2 FQNNGV. V lost 0 bases to trimming and J lost 7 bases, with 3 bases between them. The CDR3 length is 11 residues. The CDR3 sequence is CASSLDGEAFF. The DNA of the CDR3 is TGTGCCAGCAGCTTAGACGGTGAAGCTTTCTTT. Full variable domain (outside the CDR3, taken from reference TRBV11-2 and TRBJ1-1): EAGVAQSPRYKIIEKRQSVAFWCNPISGHATLYWYQQILGQGPKLLIQFQNNGVVDDSQLPKDRFSAERLKGVDSTLKIQPAKLEDSAVYLCASSLDGEAFFGQGTRLTVV.

The chain carries TRBV4-2 and TRBJ2-3, with TRBD2 as a possible D gene (5 bases). V was clipped by 7 bases and J by 0 bases, with 11 bases between them. There are 14 residues in the CDR3. Germline V gene lookup returns CDR1 LGHNA and CDR2 YNFKEQ. CDR3 protein: CASTSGFSTDTQYF. CDR3 in DNA: TGTGCCAGCACTTCGGGGTTTAGCACAGATACGCAGTATTTT.

The table lists this clone with a count of one. The chain combines TRBV27 with TRBJ2-7; TRBD1 might be the D (6 bases). This CDR3 region has 15 residues. Trimming cost V 6 bases and J 3 bases, with 18 bases left between them. Germline lookup yields CDR1 MNHEY and CDR2 SMNVEV (reference sequence). CDR3 nucleotides: TGTGCCAGCAGGCTTGGACAGTCCCCCTTCTACGAGCAGTACTTC. It is translated as CASRLGQSPFYEQYF.

The chain recombines TRBV4-1 with TRBJ2-5; tentatively, D is TRBD1 or TRBD2 (6 bases each). This CDR3 contains 15 residues. The V gene's germline CDR1 is MGHRA and CDR2 YSYEKL. V was shortened by 6 bases and J by 5 bases, with 19 bases between the two germline ends. In DNA form, the CDR3 reads TGCGCCAGCAGTGTGGCGAGGGGGGACGGGGAGACCCAGTACTTC. Protein product: CASSVARGDGETQYF.

The gene calls are TRBV2 and TRBJ1-5; D gene ambiguous. V shed 2 bases and J shed 6 bases, with 11 bases lying between them. The CDR3 is 14 amino acids. The germline gives CDR1 SNHLY, CDR2 FYNNEI. The CDR3 region has the DNA TGTGCCAGCAGTGAATTGAGATCGGGTCAGCCCCAGCATTTT. This gives the protein CASSELRSGQPQHF.

This clone came up once. This chain connects TRBV25-1 to TRBJ2-5; 8 bases line up with TRBD1. This CDR3 is built from 15 residues. The V gene's germline CDR1 is MGHDK and CDR2 SYGVNS. J gave up 5 bases and V 3 bases, and 8 bases lay outside the gene matches. CDR3 protein: CASSDPGGVEETQYF. In DNA form, the CDR3 reads TGTGCCAGCAGTGATCCAGGGGGCGTGGAGGAGACCCAGTACTTC.

The chain links TRBV28 to TRBJ2-3; tentatively, D is TRBD1 or TRBD2 (5 bases each). Germline V CDR1 and CDR2: MDHEN, SYDVKM. This CDR3 has 17 amino acids. V gave up 1 base and J gave up 4 bases, with 18 bases separating them. The CDR3 protein is CASSLSSADRGPDTQYF. In nucleotides, the CDR3 is TGTGCCAGCAGTTTATCTTCAGCGGATCGGGGCCCAGATACGCAGTATTTT.

V is TRBV4-2 and J is TRBJ1-6, with D unclear. The CDR3 length is 15 residues. From germline, CDR1 is LGHNA and CDR2 YNFKEQ. V lost 3 bases and J lost 0, with 6 bases in between. CDR3: CASSHGLSYNSPLHF. The CDR3 DNA follows: TGTGCCAGCAGCCACGGCCTCTCCTATAATTCACCCCTCCACTTT.

A few counts support this clone. CDR3 amino acids: CACTKGYEQYF. The CDR3 DNA is TGTGCCTGCACCAAGGGCTACGAGCAGTACTTC. J is TRBJ2-7 and V is TRBV30; D unresolved. V was trimmed by 6 bases and J by 3 bases, leaving 9 bases between them. CDR1 and CDR2 (germline): GTSNPN, SVGIG (reference sequence). The CDR3 totals 11 residues.